A selection of T cell receptor beta chains follows, all from one sample in a study of cytomegalovirus exposure and HLA in healthy donors. Only in-frame clones appear in the TCRdb table, and some are missing; sequencing was by immunoSEQ multiplex PCR. The sample holds approximately 190,000 clones, roughly 80% seen once. The source material was PBMCs. The receptors originated from a woman aged 45-65 years in good health and CMV-seropositive. The CDR3 runs from the conserved cysteine through the conserved F or W. The D gene is left open where the match is weak. Not every row has a clone size; where given, it reads once, few, many or a size class.

CDR3	DNA	V	D	size	J
CASSYRDSSYEQYF	TGTGCCAGCAGTTACCGGGACAGTAGCTACGAGCAGTACTTC	TRBV6-5	TRBD1	-	TRBJ2-7
CASSKASSEGQPQHF	TGTGCCAGCAGCAAAGCCAGCTCGGAGGGACAGCCCCAGCATTTT	TRBV21-1	-	once	TRBJ1-5
CASRSSGGSGELFF	TGTGCCAGCAGATCTAGCGGGGGGTCCGGGGAGCTGTTTTTT	TRBV27	TRBD2	once	TRBJ2-2
CASSAIGGNTEAFF	TGTGCCAGCAGCGCCATAGGAGGGAACACTGAAGCTTTCTTT	TRBV7-3	-	-	TRBJ1-1
CASSFRWAGVGHEQYF	TGTGCCAGCAGCTTTAGGTGGGCAGGGGTTGGCCACGAGCAGTACTTC	TRBV5-7	-	-	TRBJ2-7
CSARGLETQYF	TGCAGTGCTAGAGGTCTAGAGACCCAGTACTTC	TRBV20-1	-	-	TRBJ2-5
CASSRGGVGGDTQYF	TGCGCCAGCAGCCGAGGGGGCGTCGGGGGAGATACGCAGTATTTT	TRBV5-1	-	-	TRBJ2-3
CASSQGHSGLETQYF	TGCGCCAGCAGCCAAGGACATAGCGGATTAGAGACCCAGTACTTC	TRBV4-3	-	-	TRBJ2-5
CASSLEEGGGRTGELFF	TGTGCCAGCAGCTTGGAGGAGGGCGGGGGTCGAACCGGGGAGCTGTTTTTT	TRBV5-6	TRBD2	-	TRBJ2-2
CASSSTGTRGYTF	TGTGCCAGCAGCTCTACAGGGACTAGGGGCTACACCTTC	TRBV5-4	-	-	TRBJ1-2
CSARGQPGYTF	TGCAGTGCTAGGGGACAGCCTGGCTACACCTTC	TRBV20-1	TRBD1	-	TRBJ1-2
CASSPPAGQETQYF	TGTGCCAGCTCACCCCCGGCGGGGCAAGAGACCCAGTACTTC	TRBV18	-	-	TRBJ2-5
CASSKFGIADNTDTQYF	TGTGCCAGCAGCAAATTCGGGATAGCGGATAACACAGATACGCAGTATTTT	TRBV21-1	-	-	TRBJ2-3
CASLLGQGINEQYF	TGTGCCAGCCTGCTGGGACAGGGTATTAACGAGCAGTACTTC	TRBV2	TRBD1	-	TRBJ2-7
CASSVESNSPTWYF	TGTGCCAGCAGCGTAGAGTCTAACAGTCCGACATGGTATTTT	TRBV9	-	-	TRBJ2-3
CASSLGQTQNTEAFF	TGTGCCAGCAGCTTAGGACAGACTCAAAACACTGAAGCTTTCTTT	TRBV7-8	-	-	TRBJ1-1
CASSSTTGGGNTIYF	TGCGCCAGCAGTTCGACCACAGGGGGAGGAAACACCATATATTTT	TRBV10-2	TRBD1	-	TRBJ1-3
CASSLADTQYF	TGTGCCAGCAGTTTAGCAGATACGCAGTATTTT	TRBV6-5	-	few	TRBJ2-3
CASSWTGPYEQYF	TGCGCCAGCAGCTGGACAGGTCCCTACGAGCAGTACTTC	TRBV5-1	TRBD1	-	TRBJ2-7
CASTSGTGGYNEQFF	TGTGCCAGCACCTCCGGGACAGGGGGGTATAATGAGCAGTTCTTC	TRBV6-6	TRBD1	-	TRBJ2-1
CASSIVAGSTDTQYF	TGTGCCAGTAGTATAGTAGCGGGGTCAACAGATACGCAGTATTTT	TRBV19	TRBD2	few	TRBJ2-3
CASRSGGNSPLHF	TGTGCCAGTAGATCGGGGGGCAATTCACCCCTCCACTTT	TRBV19	-	-	TRBJ1-6
CASSKVWRTGSYEQYF	TGTGCCAGCAGCAAAGTATGGCGGACAGGGTCCTACGAGCAGTACTTC	TRBV21-1	-	-	TRBJ2-7
CASSEWDRGNNSPLHF	TGTGCCAGCAGTGAATGGGACAGGGGGAACAATTCACCCCTCCACTTT	TRBV2	TRBD1	-	TRBJ1-6
CAGSLTGGDTEAFF	TGTGCCGGCAGCTTAACAGGGGGGGACACTGAAGCTTTCTTT	TRBV7-3	TRBD1	-	TRBJ1-1
CATVRGGWETQYF	TGTGCCACCGTGCGCGGGGGTTGGGAGACCCAGTACTTC	TRBV2	TRBD2	few	TRBJ2-5
CASRGLAGVTGELFF	TGTGCCAGCAGGGGACTAGCGGGGGTCACCGGGGAGCTGTTTTTT	TRBV2	TRBD2	-	TRBJ2-2
CASMRLAGVQETQYF	TGCGCCAGCATGAGACTAGCGGGGGTTCAAGAGACCCAGTACTTC	TRBV5-1	TRBD2	few	TRBJ2-5
CASSDWGGAWANEKLFF	TGTGCCAGCAGTGATTGGGGTGGGGCGTGGGCTAATGAAAAACTGTTTTTT	TRBV6-1	-	few	TRBJ1-4
CASSSRGGGARETQYF	TGTGCCAGCAGCTCCCGGGGCGGGGGGGCCCGAGAGACCCAGTACTTC	TRBV7-2	TRBD2	-	TRBJ2-5
CASSLGLAADTQYF	TGTGCCAGCAGCTTAGGGCTAGCAGCAGATACGCAGTATTTT	TRBV7-9	-	-	TRBJ2-3
CASLTTGLDSSGNTIYF	TGTGCCAGCTTAACCACAGGGTTGGATAGCTCTGGAAACACCATATATTTT	TRBV6-4	-	-	TRBJ1-3
CASSLSGVGNTIYF	TGTGCCAGCAGTTTATCAGGGGTCGGAAACACCATATATTTT	TRBV27	-	-	TRBJ1-3
CASSLIDIRYNEQFF	TGTGCCAGCAGCTTAATTGACATAAGGTACAATGAGCAGTTCTTC	TRBV7-8	-	-	TRBJ2-1
CASSISRDYSTDTQYF	TGTGCCAGTAGTATTTCCAGGGATTACAGCACAGATACGCAGTATTTT	TRBV19	-	once	TRBJ2-3
CASSQDLEASSIQYF	TGTGCCAGCAGCCAAGATTTAGAGGCCAGCAGCATTCAGTACTTC	TRBV4-2	-	-	TRBJ2-4
CATVQPRGGNTIYF	TGTGCCACCGTACAACCTCGGGGTGGAAACACCATATATTTT	TRBV19	-	-	TRBJ1-3
CASSIDPSNSPLHF	TGTGCCAGTAGTATAGATCCGAGTAATTCACCCCTCCACTTT	TRBV19	-	-	TRBJ1-6
CASSQGLSGNTIYF	TGTGCCAGCTCCCAGGGGCTCAGTGGAAACACCATATATTTT	TRBV18	-	-	TRBJ1-3
CASSPNQGWQETQYF	TGTGCCAGCTCACCAAATCAGGGATGGCAAGAGACCCAGTACTTC	TRBV18	-	-	TRBJ2-5
CASSQPGAPSYEQYF	TGTGCCAGCAGCCAACCAGGGGCTCCGTCCTACGAGCAGTACTTC	TRBV5-6	-	-	TRBJ2-7
CASSEASGADTGELFF	TGTGCCAGCAGTGAAGCTAGCGGGGCCGACACCGGGGAGCTGTTTTTT	TRBV6-1	TRBD2	-	TRBJ2-2
CAIRDRGRETQYF	TGTGCCATCAGGGACAGGGGGCGTGAGACCCAGTACTTC	TRBV10-3	TRBD1	-	TRBJ2-5
CASSYGQGHLYEQYF	TGTGCCAGCAGTTATGGGCAGGGTCACCTCTACGAGCAGTACTTC	TRBV5-4	-	-	TRBJ2-7
CASKNRDYNSPLHF	TGTGCCAGTAAGAACAGGGACTATAATTCACCCCTCCACTTT	TRBV19	-	-	TRBJ1-6
CASSNRETTEAFF	TGTGCCAGCAGTAACAGGGAGACCACTGAAGCTTTCTTT	TRBV6-5	-	-	TRBJ1-1
CATTQGESGNTIYF	TGTGCCACCACCCAAGGGGAATCTGGAAACACCATATATTTT	TRBV21-1	-	-	TRBJ1-3
CASSQEARMNYEQYF	TGCGCCAGCAGCCAAGAAGCCAGGATGAACTACGAGCAGTACTTC	TRBV4-1	-	few	TRBJ2-7
CAISESGTGLYEQFF	TGTGCCATCAGTGAGTCCGGGACAGGGCTCTATGAGCAGTTCTTC	TRBV10-3	TRBD1	few	TRBJ2-1